This paragraph covers one T cell receptor (beta chain) sequence. Its recognized antigen is unknown. Per-base quality was not reported, and no clone a single base away is much larger than it. The sample is drawn from a study of cytomegalovirus exposure and HLA in healthy donors (dated by TCRdb to 2017 to 2019). Notes on the research overall: An earlier analysis of several hundred of the donors reported about 300 Gb of sequence data and 90 million to 120 million unique TCR beta sequences obtained from about 179 million T cells. All discovery cohort repertoires had been generated using a single sequencing platform. Rather than using new phenotypic data, the later analysis identified candidate immune exposures from TCR beta sequences and from how often those sequences occurred across donors. Among some 400 genotyped donors of the cohort, an average of roughly 230,000 unique TCR beta nucleotide sequences was sequenced per donor, of which approximately 19% were non-productive. A separate validation cohort of 100 to 150 different subjects was used in addition to the roughly 700-subject first cohort. The T cell repertoires of 666 subjects were profiled by immunosequencing and related to cytomegalovirus serostatus. Around 330 gigabases of sequencing data and roughly 80 million unique TCR sequences made up an early release that covered under 750 HLA-typed donors. The number of typed donors differed by locus: roughly 620-640 for A, B, C, DRB1 and DQB1; approximately 540 for DQA1; approximately 600 for DPA1; and 400 to 480 for DPB1. To predict cytomegalovirus infection status, the study combined high-throughput TCR immunosequencing, statistical association of individual TCRs with disease status, and machine learning. Four to six DR-DQ haplotypes were handled as single units for association and clustering because linkage in the cohort was strong. In a later genetic analysis, genome-wide SNP genotypes for about 55% of the roughly 700 donors were used, and that subset was treated as a discovery cohort. To study patterns of TCR occurrence, a later analysis re-analyzed previously published TCR beta repertoires from 650 to 750 donors and added high-resolution HLA genotyping. The aim of the study was to test whether cataloging public T cell receptors could identify signatures of past pathogen exposure. In an earlier analysis of 587 of the donors, high-throughput TCR beta sequencing was used to judge whether each TCR beta V gene segment behaved as functional or pseudogenic. Both class I and class II loci were covered by HLA typing, at four-digit resolution. Of the approximately 400 genotyped donors, 65% to 90% fell in the genetic ancestry cluster associated with self-reported Caucasian donors. Donor age, sex, ethnicity and CMV serostatus were collected together with the repertoire data. Beyond this particular receptor, the publication reports: Linkage disequilibrium might explain the correlated functional status among segregating V segments, but an unknown experimental factor could not be excluded. According to the authors, the approach could potentially be generalized to other disease states and immunological phenotypes. Across donors, most TCR sequences were observed very rarely, whereas some public TCRs were present in many individuals. A cluster of highly shared sequence variants was judged likely to represent a technical artifact of the sequencing pipeline. When HLA alleles, especially DR and DQ, strongly co-occurred, attributing TCR associations to individual alleles was difficult. In an earlier analysis of more than 500 of the donors, most TCR beta V segments appeared in productive rearrangements about 87% or about 30% of the time, broadly matching IMGT annotations. Sequencing depth was assumed to be roughly uniform across donors in the presence/absence analyses, though that assumption may not hold. In a later analysis, over 15,000 TCR beta sequences were associated with specific HLA alleles at a false discovery rate of 0.05. CMV serostatus was the only immune exposure information available for the cohort. A later analysis reported that several top co-occurrence clusters appeared linked to parvovirus B19, influenza, CMV and Epstein-Barr virus. Cytomegalovirus status was reported to be diagnosed by the classifier with high specificity and sensitivity in both the original and validation cohorts. Compared with the roughly 670-donor mean, donors in an Asian-associated ancestry cluster had fewer N-insertions in productive TCRs, according to a later genetic analysis. A further reported finding was that TCR beta sequences accurately predicted the HLA-A and HLA-B alleles for most subjects in the first cohort. The study gave a list of under 200 TCR beta chains associated with cytomegalovirus. Most CMV-associated TCR beta chains appeared to be HLA-restricted in a later analysis, and the HLA associations seemed to be driven largely by CMV exposure. Because counts were too low, roughly 16 rarely observed V segments, including chromosome 9 orphons, were left out of the earlier analysis of about 620 of the donors. A later genetic analysis associated a missense DCLRE1C variant with V-gene and J-gene trimming of TCR beta chains, and an independent cohort replicated the association. HLA typing was unavailable for some donors at each locus, so association tests used only the typed subset. In vitro tests confirmed that a few of the cytomegalovirus-associated TCR beta chains recognize cytomegalovirus antigens. In a later analysis, HLA-associated TCR beta chains were found to be more clonally expanded and to have lower generation probabilities than equally common non-associated chains. Because the 87-base-pair reads could not distinguish some IMGT-functional V segments, including TRBV6-2 and TRBV6-3, those segments were excluded. In a later analysis, TCR association rates were found to vary across HLA loci, with the most associated TCRs seen for DRB1 alleles and the fewest for HLA-C alleles. This cohort had only TCR beta chains sequenced, and the lack of alpha or paired-chain data limited which features could be detected.

The germline V gene sets CDR1 to SQVTM and CDR2 to ANQGSEA. The CDR3 measures 12 amino acids from cysteine to phenylalanine. Of the read, only the CDR3 DNA is kept; its 36 bases are in frame from base 1. Trimming costs V 7 bases and J 2 bases, and their ends lie 12 bases apart. The cohort consisted of 650 to 850 healthy bone marrow donors. At the time of sampling, every cohort member was nominally healthy, though immune exposures that went unrecorded were likely present. The donor was CMV seronegative and was included in the group of 352 seronegative cohort members. A peripheral blood sample was collected from each donor, and TCR beta sequencing was performed on peripheral blood mononuclear cells. The Qiagen DNeasy Blood Extraction Kit was used to extract genomic DNA from the blood cell samples. Library generation was performed with the immunoSEQ multiplex PCR assay. A mixture of 60 forward primers for TCR Vbeta segments and 13 reverse primers for TCR Jbeta segments was used in the multiplex PCR. Amplification of the CDR3 region of rearranged TCR beta genes was performed with a multiplex PCR assay on genomic DNA. The amplified TCR beta libraries were sequenced on the Illumina HiSeq System as 87-base-pair reads. Regarding the original processing steps: A later analysis tallied 75 million to 95 million unique TCR beta chains across the 610 or so repertoires, and some 10 million of those chains were shared by two or more donors. A nearest-neighbor algorithm error-corrected the raw reads and collapsed the reads into unique sequences, merging closely related sequences to remove PCR and sequencing errors. Alignment of CDR3 sequences to IMGT reference sequences was used to assign V, D and J gene segments. For a sequence to be retained, at least a six-nucleotide match to both a V gene segment and a J gene segment was required. Rearrangements were called productive when the CDR3 lacked stop codons and stayed in frame with V and J; all others were non-productive. Following IMGT convention, CDR3 was defined as the stretch from the second conserved V-encoded cysteine up to the conserved J-encoded phenylalanine. The earlier analysis of 587 of the donors excluded sequences that lacked an unambiguous match to a single V gene segment. In an earlier analysis of 587 of the donors, V segments were called functional above 56.7% productive rearrangements and were called segregating when the between-donor standard deviation exceeded 5%. To diagnose cytomegalovirus status from the catalog of TCR beta chain sequences, a statistical classification framework was built. In a later analysis, TCR nucleotide sequences were compared against IMGT/GENE-DB human TR gene sequences so that V and J genes could be assigned. The TCRdist pipeline was used in a later analysis to assign CDR3 sequences and most-parsimonious VDJ recombination scenarios. In a later analysis, every TCR beta chain was defined by the combination of its CDR3 amino acid sequence and its V-gene family, and reads without a unique V-gene family were dropped. To address suspected cross-contamination and a sequencing artifact, a later analysis removed approximately 600 highly shared, low-generation-probability nucleotide sequences. In a later analysis, a clonal expansion index was calculated for each public chain from normalized within-repertoire ranks of inferred template counts. Generation probabilities in a later analysis came from a VDJ recombination model fitted to out-of-frame rearrangements, and those results were checked against IGoR. A later analysis scored TCR-TCR, TCR-HLA and TCR-CMV co-occurrence with hypergeometric tests, applying a repertoire-size bias correction to TCR pairs. A later analysis estimated false discovery rates by permuting HLA or CMV assignments 20 times. A later analysis grouped co-occurring TCRs with DBSCAN, adding TCRdist sequence similarity when clustering within HLA-allele-positive subsets. For co-occurrence clustering, repertoires with fewer than 30,000 or more than 120,000 public chains were excluded, along with roughly 5 repertoires with anomalous nucleotide sharing. What TCRdb holds here is the immuneACCESS table cut down to in-frame rearrangements. Part of the clones is not present; checked against another copy, under half of the missing clones reflect an unresolved V gene, and the others are unexplained. For V, J and clone size, that table is used; D and trimming come from the DNA. The sample includes some 120,000 clones, with 65% to 85% observed a single time. The top ten constitute more than 0.2% of the sample.

Sequenced material: PBMCs. The TCR sequence derives from a man aged 45-65 years in good health and CMV-seronegative. In this chain, TRBV29-1 is recombined with TRBJ2-7; a weak D assignment points to TRBD1 (5 bases agree). The sequence in DNA is TGCAGCGCCGTGGACAATCCCTACGAGCAGTACTTC. It is translated as CSAVDNPYEQYF.